The 7 T cell receptor beta chains given below trace back to one sample, sequenced in a study of T cells after yellow fever vaccination. MiXCR, run by TCRdb on the 5' RACE reads, gives a single entry per CDR3 protein. The table records some 300,000 distinct CDR3 sequences, around 10% of them present only once. Sequencing was performed on CD4+ T cells sorted from PBMCs, taken 45 days after the yellow fever booster vaccination. The receptors come from a man aged 18 to 35 who received the YFV17D yellow fever vaccine.

The chain employs TRBV12-3 or TRBV12-4 and TRBJ2-1, with no clear D. V dropped 7 bases and J dropped 4 bases, with 17 bases sitting between them. The CDR3 covers 15 residues. CDR3 loop: CASKKAGYNYNEQFF. The CDR3 region has the DNA TGTGCCAGCAAAAAGGCAGGTTATAATTACAATGAGCAGTTCTTC.

The chain uses TRBV20-1 and TRBJ2-7; D might be TRBD1 (6 bases). The germline V gene has CDR1 DFQATT and CDR2 SNEGSKA (reference sequence). The CDR3 has 11 residues. CDR3 in DNA: TGCAGAGCGCAGGGGAGCTACGAGCAGTACGTC. Its translation: CRAQGSYEQYV.

The genes are TRBV30 and TRBJ2-7, with 10 bases matching TRBD1. V trimming: 5 bases; J trimming: 2 bases; junction bases outside the gene matches: 3. This CDR3 spans 13 amino acids. The germline V gene has CDR1 GTSNPN and CDR2 SVGIG (reference sequence). The CDR3 loop reads CAWAGTGAYEQYF. CDR3 bases: TGTGCCTGGGCCGGGACAGGGGCCTACGAGCAGTACTTC.

The chain couples TRBV5-1 to TRBJ2-2, with D possibly matching TRBD2 (6 bases). Looked up from germline, CDR1 is SGHRS and CDR2 is YFSETQ. V lost 7 bases to trimming and J lost 4 bases, with 17 bases between them. The CDR3 spans 15 residues. The CDR3 sequence is CASFPQLASTGELFF. In nucleotides, the CDR3 is TGCGCCAGCTTCCCGCAGCTAGCGAGCACCGGGGAGCTGTTTTTT.

The rearrangement joins TRBV24-1 to TRBJ1-5; D not resolved. Germline V gene data show CDR1 as KGHDR and CDR2 as SFDVKD. V was pared by 4 bases and J by 6 bases, with 3 bases between. The CDR3 spans 11 residues. The CDR3 reads CATSESQPQHF. The CDR3, as DNA: TGTGCCACCAGTGAATCTCAGCCCCAGCATTTT.

This clonotype was seen a handful of times. The chain combines TRBV28 with TRBJ2-5; possibly TRBD1 or TRBD2 for D (5 bases each). Germline V CDR1 and CDR2: MDHEN, SYDVKM. The CDR3 runs 15 residues. Trimming removed 2 bases from V and 5 bases from J, with 15 bases in between. The CDR3 sequence is CASSLRGHGVETQYF. CDR3 nucleotides: TGTGCCAGCAGTTTAAGGGGTCACGGGGTTGAGACCCAGTACTTC.

This clonotype was counted at least ten times. The chain is built from TRBV7-9 and TRBJ1-2, with D unresolved. The CDR3 loop spans 16 amino acids. Deletions cut 3 bases from V and 4 bases from J, with 18 bases between. Germline V CDR1 and CDR2: SEHNR, FQNEAQ (reference sequence). CDR3 coding DNA: TGTGCCAGCAGCTTCGGGAGCATTCCCCCTAGCTATGGCTACACCTTC. This gives the protein CASSFGSIPPSYGYTF. Full variable domain (rest looked up from reference TRBV7-9 and TRBJ1-2): DTGVSQNPRHKITKRGQNVTFRCDPISEHNRLYWYRQTLGQGPEFLTYFQNEAQLEKSRLLSDRFSAERPKGSFSTLEIQRTEQGDSAMYLCASSFGSIPPSYGYTFGSGTRLTVV.